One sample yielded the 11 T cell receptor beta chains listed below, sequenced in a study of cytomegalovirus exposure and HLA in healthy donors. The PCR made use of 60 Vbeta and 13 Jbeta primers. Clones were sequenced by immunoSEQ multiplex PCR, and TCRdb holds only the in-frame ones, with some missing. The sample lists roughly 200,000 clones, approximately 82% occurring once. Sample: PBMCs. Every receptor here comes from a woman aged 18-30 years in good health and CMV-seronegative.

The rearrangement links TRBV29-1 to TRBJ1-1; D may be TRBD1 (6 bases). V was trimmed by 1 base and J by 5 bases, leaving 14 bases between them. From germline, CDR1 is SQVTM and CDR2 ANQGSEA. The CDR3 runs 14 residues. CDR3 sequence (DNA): TGCAGCGTTGAAGTCGGCCCTAGGGGGACTGAAGCTTTCTTT. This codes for CSVEVGPRGTEAFF. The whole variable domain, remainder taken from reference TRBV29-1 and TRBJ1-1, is SAVISQKPSRDICQRGTSLTIQCQVDSQVTMMFWYRQQPGQSLTLIATANQGSEATYESGFVIDKFPISRPNLTFSTLTVSNMSPEDSSIYLCSVEVGPRGTEAFFGQGTRLTVV.

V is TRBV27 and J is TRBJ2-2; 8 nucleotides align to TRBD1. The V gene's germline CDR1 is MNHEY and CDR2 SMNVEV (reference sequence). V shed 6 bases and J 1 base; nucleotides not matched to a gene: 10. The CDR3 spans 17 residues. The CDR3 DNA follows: TGTGCCAGCAGAACCAACGGTGGACAGGGGAACACCGGGGAGCTGTTTTTT. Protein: CASRTNGGQGNTGELFF.

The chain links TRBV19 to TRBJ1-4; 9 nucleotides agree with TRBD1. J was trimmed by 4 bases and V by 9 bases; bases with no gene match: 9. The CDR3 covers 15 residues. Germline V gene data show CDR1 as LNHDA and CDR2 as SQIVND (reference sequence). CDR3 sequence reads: CASRRGDRDNEKLFF. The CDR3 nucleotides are TGTGCCAGCCGGCGGGGGGACAGGGATAATGAAAAACTGTTTTTT.

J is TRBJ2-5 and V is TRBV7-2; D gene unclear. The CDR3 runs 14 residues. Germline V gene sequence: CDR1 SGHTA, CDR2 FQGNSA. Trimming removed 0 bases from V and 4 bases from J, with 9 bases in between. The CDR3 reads CASSLAGMAETQYF. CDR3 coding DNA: TGTGCCAGCAGCTTAGCGGGCATGGCAGAGACCCAGTACTTC.

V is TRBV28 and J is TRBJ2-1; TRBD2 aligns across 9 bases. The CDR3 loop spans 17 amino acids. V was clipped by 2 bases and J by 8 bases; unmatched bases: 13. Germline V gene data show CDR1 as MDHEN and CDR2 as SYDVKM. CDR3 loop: CASSLRVAGASKDEQFF. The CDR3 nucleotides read TGTGCCAGCAGTTTAAGGGTAGCGGGAGCCTCTAAGGATGAGCAGTTCTTC.

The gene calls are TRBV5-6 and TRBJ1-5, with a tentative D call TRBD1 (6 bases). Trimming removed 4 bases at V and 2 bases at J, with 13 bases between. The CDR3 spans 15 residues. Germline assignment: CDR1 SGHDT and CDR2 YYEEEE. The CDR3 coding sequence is TGTGCCAGCAGCCTAGACAGACAGGGCAATCAGCCCCAGCATTTT. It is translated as CASSLDRQGNQPQHF.

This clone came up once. This chain's CDR3 is CASSPRDSSYGYTF. The CDR3 coding sequence is TGTGCCAGCTCACCGCGGGACAGCTCCTATGGCTACACCTTC. The chain combines TRBV18 with TRBJ1-2; TRBD1 matches at 7 bases. The CDR3 covers 14 residues. Germline V gene data show CDR1 as KGHSH and CDR2 as LQKENI. J lost 4 bases, V lost 3 bases, and 5 bases had no gene match.

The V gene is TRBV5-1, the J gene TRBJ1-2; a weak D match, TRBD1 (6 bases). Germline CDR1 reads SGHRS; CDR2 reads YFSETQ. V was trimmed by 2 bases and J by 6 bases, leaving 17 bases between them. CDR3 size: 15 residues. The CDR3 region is CASSFTWGGADGYTF. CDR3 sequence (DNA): TGCGCCAGCAGCTTTACCTGGGGGGGGGCAGATGGCTACACCTTC.

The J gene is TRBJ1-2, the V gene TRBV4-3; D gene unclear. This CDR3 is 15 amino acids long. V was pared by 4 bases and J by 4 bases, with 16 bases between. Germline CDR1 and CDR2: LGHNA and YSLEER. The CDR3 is CASSPLLGGIYGYTF. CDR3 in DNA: TGCGCCAGCAGCCCCCTCCTAGGCGGCATCTATGGCTACACCTTC.

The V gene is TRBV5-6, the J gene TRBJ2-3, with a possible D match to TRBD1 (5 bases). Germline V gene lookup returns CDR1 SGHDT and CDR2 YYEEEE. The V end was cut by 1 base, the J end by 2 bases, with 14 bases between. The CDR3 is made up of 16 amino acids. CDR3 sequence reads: CASSLQSRDFTDTQYF. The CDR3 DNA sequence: TGTGCCAGCAGCTTGCAGTCCAGGGATTTCACAGATACGCAGTATTTT.

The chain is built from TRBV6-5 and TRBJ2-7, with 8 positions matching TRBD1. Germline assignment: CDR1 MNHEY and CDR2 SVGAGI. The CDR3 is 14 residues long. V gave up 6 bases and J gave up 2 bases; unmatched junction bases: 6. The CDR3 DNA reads TGTGCCAGCAGCCGGGACAGGAGTACCTACGAGCAGTACTTC. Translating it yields CASSRDRSTYEQYF.